This TCR beta chain was profiled in a study of blood T cells in healthy people across ages. Looking at the study overall: T cells yielded about one barcoded beta molecule per two cells through template switching. Study-level results: Long-lived donors had more naive CD4+ cells and higher diversity than aged donors. Diversity was estimated from one million T cells, and these estimates were considered underestimates.

Germline V CDR1 and CDR2: ENHRY, SYGVKD. The CDR3 length is 11 residues. Trimming took off 6 bases at V and 10 bases at J, with 10 bases between the two ends. As for this clonotype: Its antigen remains unknown.

Then a second PCR, running roughly 7 to 11 cycles, was carried out with a sample-barcoded 5' primer and a J-beta primer mix. A tag from a template-switch adaptor with 12 random nucleotides marked each cDNA molecule. Via MiXCR, TCRdb re-called the 5' RACE reads, giving one row per CDR3 protein. The data contain 650,000 to 800,000 distinct CDR3 sequences, about 42% of them singletons. This sequence joins TRBV10-3 and TRBJ2-1, with D hard to call. The receptor's source is a man aged 55 to 70 in good health. The specimen sequenced was blood. The CDR3 is CAISVAKEQFF. The CDR3 coding sequence is TGTGCCATCAGCGTCGCGAAAGAGCAGTTCTTC.